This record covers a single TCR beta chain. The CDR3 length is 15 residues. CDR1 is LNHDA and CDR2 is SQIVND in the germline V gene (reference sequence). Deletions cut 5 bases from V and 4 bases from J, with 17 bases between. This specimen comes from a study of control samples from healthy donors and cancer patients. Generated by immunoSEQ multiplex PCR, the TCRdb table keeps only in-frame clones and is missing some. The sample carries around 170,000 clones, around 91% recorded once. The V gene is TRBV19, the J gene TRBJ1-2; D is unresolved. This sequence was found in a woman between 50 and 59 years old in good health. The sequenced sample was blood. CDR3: CASSGQIEEIYGYTF. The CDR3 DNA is TGTGCCAGTAGTGGCCAGATAGAGGAGATCTATGGCTACACCTTC.